This entry concerns a single T cell receptor (beta chain). This specimen comes from a study of blood T cell repertoires in COVID-19. Germline CDR1 and CDR2: SGDLS and YYNGEE. CDR3 length equals 16 residues. V shed 3 bases and J 2 bases; nucleotides not matched to a gene: 7. Assay used: immunoSEQ multiplex PCR; TCRdb lists only in-frame clones, some missing. The sample shows approximately 280,000 clones, roughly 89% of them seen only once. Sequenced: peripheral blood. The J gene is TRBJ2-2, the V gene TRBV9; 7 nucleotides agree with TRBD2. This receptor was identified in a man aged 50-60 years with acute or convalescent COVID-19. The CDR3 DNA reads as TGTGCCAGCAGCGCCCATGCGGGGGAAAACACCGGGGAGCTGTTTTTT. Residues: CASSAHAGENTGELFF.